The clone carrying this T cell receptor (beta chain) was detected only a few times. Isolation of PBMCs gave at least 7 million cells per sample. Samples each yielded at least 5 micrograms of total RNA. The sample belongs to a study of blood T cells in healthy people across ages. Primed by a sample-barcoded 5' primer and a J-beta primer mix, a second PCR proceeded for about 6 to 11 cycles. TCRdb re-derived calls from the 5' RACE reads in MiXCR, one entry per CDR3 protein. The sample carries fewer than 800,000 distinct CDR3 sequences, around 21% recorded once. V was pared by 0 bases and J by 4 bases, with 10 bases between. This CDR3 is built from 15 residues. The germline V gene encodes CDR1 SGHAT and CDR2 FQNNGV.

V and J are TRBV11-2 and TRBJ2-1; D is possibly TRBD2 (5 bases). The clonotype comes from a man between 65 and 79 years old in good health. Sequencing was carried out using blood. CDR3 sequence (DNA): TGTGCCAGCAGCTTAGACGGGATGGGTTACAATGAGCAGTTCTTC. Protein sequence: CASSLDGMGYNEQFF.